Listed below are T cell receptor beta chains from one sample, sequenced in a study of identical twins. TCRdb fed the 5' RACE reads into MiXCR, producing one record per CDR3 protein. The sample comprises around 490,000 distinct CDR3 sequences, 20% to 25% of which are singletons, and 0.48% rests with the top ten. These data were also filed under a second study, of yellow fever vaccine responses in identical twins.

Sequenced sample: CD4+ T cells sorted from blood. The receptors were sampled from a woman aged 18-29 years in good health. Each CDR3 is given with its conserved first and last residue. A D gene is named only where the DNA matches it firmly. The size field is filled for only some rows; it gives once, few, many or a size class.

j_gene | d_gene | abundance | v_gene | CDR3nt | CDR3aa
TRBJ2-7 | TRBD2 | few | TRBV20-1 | TGCAGTGCTAGAGATGGGGGGAGGAGCGGGAGTGGCTACGAGCAGTACTTC | CSARDGGRSGSGYEQYF
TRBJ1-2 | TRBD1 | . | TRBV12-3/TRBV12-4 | TGTGCCAGCAGTAGAGAGACAGGGGGTTTGTATGGCTACACCTTC | CASSRETGGLYGYTF
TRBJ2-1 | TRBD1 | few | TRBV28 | TGTGCCAGCAGTACCCCCGGGACAGGGGGTTTTGAGCAGTTCTTC | CASSTPGTGGFEQFF
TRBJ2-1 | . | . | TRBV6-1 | TGTGCCAGCAGCCCCCGGCTTCGGGTAGATGAGCAGTTCTTC | CASSPRLRVDEQFF
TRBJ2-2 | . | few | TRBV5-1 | TGCGCCAGCAGCTTGTCAGCCGGGGTGTCCGGGGAGCTGTTTTTT | CASSLSAGVSGELFF
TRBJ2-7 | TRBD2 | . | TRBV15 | TGTGCCACCAGCAGAGATAGGGTAGCGGGAGATGAGCAGTACTTC | CATSRDRVAGDEQYF
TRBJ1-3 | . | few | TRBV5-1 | TGCGCCAGCAGCCCCCTCGGGGGCGAGGGAAACACCATATATTTT | CASSPLGGEGNTIYF
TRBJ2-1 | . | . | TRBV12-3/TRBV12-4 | TGTGCCAGCAGCCGGTTTCGGACCGTGTACAATGAGCAGTTCTTC | CASSRFRTVYNEQFF
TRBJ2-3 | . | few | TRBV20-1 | TGCAGTGCTAGAGGACCAGATACGCAGTATTTT | CSARGPDTQYF
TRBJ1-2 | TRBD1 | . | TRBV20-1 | TGCAGTGCTAGAGAGGACAGGGGCTATGGCTACACCTTC | CSAREDRGYGYTF